Listed here are 9 T cell receptor beta chains from one sample, sequenced in a study of T cells in Graves' hyperthyroidism and ophthalmopathy. Amplification targeted TCR beta CDR3 regions from RNA transcripts. TCR CDR3 regions were first amplified by RT-PCR with HTBI primers. Using its own MiXCR run on the multiplex PCR reads, TCRdb lists one record per CDR3 protein. The profile shows around 300,000 distinct CDR3 sequences, roughly an eighth of them singletons. Sequencing was performed on blood. The receptors were gathered from a woman aged 40 to 50 with Graves' hyperthyroidism.

This clonotype was seen at least ten times. The chain joins TRBV6-2 or TRBV6-3 to TRBJ1-1; 10 bases line up with TRBD1. CDR3 length: 20 amino acids. Germline trimming cut 4 bases from V and 3 bases from J; bases unmatched to any gene: 20. CDR1 and CDR2 from the germline V gene are MNHEY and SVGEGT. The CDR3 protein is CASSSEGGVGQGMVDTEAFF. DNA of the CDR3: TGTGCCAGCAGTTCGGAGGGGGGGGTGGGACAGGGGATGGTCGACACTGAAGCTTTCTTT.

This clonotype occurred a few times. DNA of the CDR3: TGTGCCAGCAGCTTAGCGTCGTACACAGATACGCAGTATTTT. It yields the protein CASSLASYTDTQYF. The rearrangement uses TRBV7-2 and TRBJ2-3; D remains unclear. V dropped 0 bases and J dropped 2 bases, with 6 bases sitting between them. The germline gives CDR1 SGHTA, CDR2 FQGNSA. This CDR3 region has 14 residues.

This clonotype was seen repeatedly, ten times or more. The chain uses TRBV28 and TRBJ1-4, with a possible D match to TRBD1 (5 bases). The CDR3 runs to 16 residues. V lost 0 bases and J 0 bases, leaving 8 bases between the germline ends. CDR1 MDHEN and CDR2 SYDVKM come from the germline V gene. The CDR3 sequence: CASSLWGTATNEKLFF. CDR3 nucleotides: TGTGCCAGCAGTTTATGGGGGACTGCAACTAATGAAAAACTGTTTTTT.

This clonotype was observed a single time. This chain joins TRBV20-1 and TRBJ2-5; 10 bases align to TRBD1. The junction had 6 bases not matched to a gene; V was cut back by 7 bases and J by 1 base. The CDR3 loop spans 14 amino acids. Germline CDR1 DFQATT, CDR2 SNEGSKA (reference sequence). Here the CDR3 DNA reads TGCAGTGAAACGGGACAGGGGTTCCAAGAGACCCAGTACTTC. Amino acids: CSETGQGFQETQYF.

This clonotype was detected ten times or more. V gene TRBV20-1 combines with J gene TRBJ2-5; D gene ambiguous. Germline CDR1 is DFQATT and CDR2 is SNEGSKA (reference sequence). The CDR3 loop spans 14 amino acids. V gave up 3 bases and J gave up 5 bases, with 16 bases separating them. The DNA for the CDR3 is TGCAGTGCTAGTCTTTCTAAGCTAAGGGAGACCCAGTACTTC. This gives the protein CSASLSKLRETQYF.

The rearrangement joins TRBV27 to TRBJ2-7; TRBD2 matches 9 bases. The CDR3 consists of 16 residues. Losses at the gene ends were 6 bases for V and 2 bases for J; bases not matched to a gene: 11. Looked up from germline, CDR1 is MNHEY and CDR2 is SMNVEV (reference sequence). CDR3 in amino acids: CASRRASGNPTYEQYF. The CDR3, as DNA: TGTGCCAGCAGGCGGGCTAGCGGGAACCCCACCTACGAGCAGTACTTC.

This clonotype occurred many times. The J gene is TRBJ1-6, the V gene TRBV6-1; D is possibly TRBD1 (5 bases). Trimming took 2 bases from V and 10 from J, leaving 15 bases between them. CDR1 MNHNS and CDR2 SASEGT come from the germline V gene. CDR3 length: 15 amino acids. The CDR3 region is CASSEWPGQESPLHF. Written as DNA, the CDR3 is TGTGCCAGCAGTGAATGGCCGGGGCAGGAATCACCCCTCCACTTT.

This clonotype was counted a few times. The chain combines TRBV7-3 with TRBJ2-1; D call uncertain. The CDR3 contains 13 residues. The V gene lost 1 base and the J gene lost 13 bases, with 14 bases spanning the gap. Per germline, CDR1 SGHTA and CDR2 FQGTGA. CDR3 DNA: TGTGCCAGCAGCTTAAAACGGGCGAGGCCTCAGTTCTTC. It yields the protein CASSLKRARPQFF.

In regard to this clonotype: This may come from a read error, since a much larger clone is one base off. The CDR3 loop is CAGSFRRGIMEQYF. The CDR3 DNA reads TGTGCCGGCAGTTTTCGGCGCGGGATTATGGAGCAGTACTTC. V is TRBV12-3 or TRBV12-4 and J is TRBJ2-7; D perhaps matches TRBD2 (6 bases). This CDR3 has 14 amino acids.